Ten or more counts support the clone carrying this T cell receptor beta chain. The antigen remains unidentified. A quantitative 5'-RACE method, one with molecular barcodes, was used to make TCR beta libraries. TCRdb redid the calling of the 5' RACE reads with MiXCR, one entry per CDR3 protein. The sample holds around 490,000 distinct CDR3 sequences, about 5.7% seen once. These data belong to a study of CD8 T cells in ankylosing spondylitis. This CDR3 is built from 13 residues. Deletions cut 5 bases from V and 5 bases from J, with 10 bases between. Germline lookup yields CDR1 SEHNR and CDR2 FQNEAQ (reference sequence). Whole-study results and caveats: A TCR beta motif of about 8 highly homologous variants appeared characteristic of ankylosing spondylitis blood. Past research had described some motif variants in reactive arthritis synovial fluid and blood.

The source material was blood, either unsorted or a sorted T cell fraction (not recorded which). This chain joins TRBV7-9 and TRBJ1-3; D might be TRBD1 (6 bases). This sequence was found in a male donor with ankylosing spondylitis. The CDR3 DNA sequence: TGTGCCAGCAGCGTGGGGGACAGAAACACCATATATTTT. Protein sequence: CASSVGDRNTIYF.